These T cell receptor beta chains were read from a single sample in a study of T cells in Graves' hyperthyroidism and ophthalmopathy. TCRdb fed the multiplex PCR reads into MiXCR, producing one record per CDR3 protein. Among some 550,000 distinct CDR3 sequences listed, 16% were seen once. Input material: blood. These receptor sequences come from a woman in her thirties or forties with Graves' ophthalmopathy. The CDR3 runs from the conserved cysteine through the conserved F or W. D genes are given only for firm matches. Some rows mark clone size as missing; the rest say once, few, many or name a class of expanded clone.

J: TRBJ2-1; size: many; length: 13; V: TRBV3-1; D: -; CDR3: CASSQLGTQEQFF; DNA: TGTGCCAGCAGCCAACTAGGGACACAGGAGCAGTTCTTC
J: TRBJ2-1; size: many; length: 11; V: TRBV5-1; D: -; CDR3: CASSQENEQFF; DNA: TGCGCCAGCAGCCAGGAGAATGAGCAGTTCTTC
J: TRBJ2-7; size: many; length: 16; V: TRBV20-1; D: TRBD1; CDR3: CSASPFDRGRGYEQYF; DNA: TGCAGTGCTAGCCCCTTCGACAGGGGGCGCGGGTACGAGCAGTACTTC
J: TRBJ2-7; size: many; length: 12; V: TRBV20-1; D: -; CDR3: CSAPGPSGEQYF; DNA: TGCAGTGCCCCGGGCCCTTCGGGCGAGCAGTACTTC
J: TRBJ1-1; size: many; length: 14; V: TRBV27; D: -; CDR3: CASSFRPVSTEAFF; DNA: TGTGCCAGCAGTTTTCGTCCGGTTTCCACTGAAGCTTTCTTT
J: TRBJ1-5; size: many; length: 15; V: TRBV2; D: TRBD1; CDR3: CASSLGTGGWQPQHF; DNA: TGTGCCAGCAGTTTGGGGACAGGGGGATGGCAGCCCCAGCATTTT
J: TRBJ1-2; size: few; length: 14; V: TRBV6-2/TRBV6-3; D: -; CDR3: CASSYPGVNYGYTF; DNA: TGTGCCAGCAGTTACCCGGGAGTTAACTATGGCTACACCTTC
J: TRBJ1-6; size: many; length: 12; V: TRBV3-1; D: -; CDR3: CASSQGNSPLHF; DNA: TGTGCCAGCAGCCAGGGTAATTCACCCCTCCACTTT
J: TRBJ1-1; size: many; length: 13; V: TRBV27; D: -; CDR3: CASSLQRGFGAFF; DNA: TGTGCCAGCAGTTTACAAAGGGGCTTCGGGGCTTTCTTT
J: TRBJ1-1; size: few; length: 13; V: TRBV29-1; D: -; CDR3: CSVEGHLNTEAFF; DNA: TGCAGCGTTGAAGGTCATCTGAACACTGAAGCTTTCTTT
J: TRBJ2-3; size: many; length: 15; V: TRBV7-3; D: TRBD1; CDR3: CASSTTGTGADTQYF; DNA: TGTGCCAGCAGCACGACCGGGACAGGGGCCGATACGCAGTATTTT
J: TRBJ2-3; size: -; length: 18; V: TRBV27; D: TRBD1; CDR3: CASSPSTTRTGARDTQYF; DNA: TGTGCCAGCAGTCCGAGTACTACTCGGACAGGGGCGAGGGATACGCAGTATTTT
J: TRBJ2-1; size: few; length: 12; V: TRBV10-3; D: -; CDR3: CAIGLTSSEQFF; DNA: TGTGCCATCGGCCTGACTAGTAGTGAGCAGTTCTTC
J: TRBJ2-5; size: few; length: 13; V: TRBV20-1; D: TRBD2; CDR3: CSSLAGGRETQYF; DNA: TGCAGTTCTCTAGCGGGAGGGAGGGAGACCCAGTACTTC
J: TRBJ1-6; size: many; length: 15; V: TRBV20-1; D: -; CDR3: CSAHRPFGYNSPLHF; DNA: TGCAGTGCCCACCGGCCGTTCGGGTATAATTCACCCCTCCACTTT
J: TRBJ1-2; size: few; length: 15; V: TRBV29-1; D: -; CDR3: CSAKFRSGTWYGYTF; DNA: TGCAGCGCCAAATTTAGGTCAGGGACTTGGTATGGCTACACCTTC
J: TRBJ1-1; size: -; length: 13; V: TRBV29-1; D: TRBD1; CDR3: CSVATGADTEAFF; DNA: TGCAGCGTTGCAACAGGGGCGGACACTGAAGCTTTCTTT
J: TRBJ2-3; size: few; length: 14; V: TRBV5-4; D: -; CDR3: CASSRGGTTDTQYF; DNA: TGTGCCAGCAGTCGTGGGGGAACCACAGATACGCAGTATTTT
J: TRBJ1-6; size: many; length: 13; V: TRBV11-2; D: -; CDR3: CASSSGQISPLHF; DNA: TGTGCCAGCAGCAGTGGACAGATTTCACCCCTCCACTTT
J: TRBJ1-2; size: many; length: 15; V: TRBV18; D: -; CDR3: CASSPVDFQNYGYTF; DNA: TGTGCCAGCTCACCTGTCGACTTTCAGAACTATGGCTACACCTTC
J: TRBJ1-3; size: -; length: 14; V: TRBV4-1; D: -; CDR3: CASSQRFGGNTIYF; DNA: TGCGCCAGCAGCCAAAGGTTCGGGGGAAACACCATATATTTT
J: TRBJ2-5; size: many; length: 16; V: TRBV3-1; D: -; CDR3: CASSLNQGTYRETQYF; DNA: TGTGCCAGCAGCCTCAACCAGGGGACTTACCGAGAGACCCAGTACTTC
J: TRBJ2-5; size: many; length: 12; V: TRBV20-1; D: -; CDR3: CSAWTVGETQYF; DNA: TGCAGTGCTTGGACCGTGGGGGAGACCCAGTACTTC
J: TRBJ2-3; size: few; length: 19; V: TRBV6-1; D: -; CDR3: CASSTSGLAGSHGTDTQYF; DNA: -
J: TRBJ2-1; size: many; length: 14; V: TRBV18; D: TRBD1; CDR3: CASSPDRDYNEQFF; DNA: TGTGCCAGCTCGCCAGACAGGGACTACAATGAGCAGTTCTTC
J: TRBJ1-2; size: -; length: 14; V: TRBV27; D: -; CDR3: CASSLRGPNYGYTF; DNA: TGTGCCAGCAGTTTGAGGGGTCCTAACTATGGCTACACCTTC
J: TRBJ1-1; size: many; length: 13; V: TRBV29-1; D: -; CDR3: CSGQTWENTEAFF; DNA: TGCAGCGGCCAGACCTGGGAGAACACTGAAGCTTTCTTT
J: TRBJ1-2; size: many; length: 14; V: TRBV28; D: TRBD1; CDR3: CASSFDRAIYGYTF; DNA: TGTGCCAGCAGTTTCGACAGGGCCATCTATGGCTACACCTTC
J: TRBJ1-1; size: -; length: 15; V: TRBV6-6; D: -; CDR3: CASSYSATEFTEAFF; DNA: TGTGCCAGCAGTTACTCCGCGACAGAGTTCACTGAAGCTTTCTTT
J: TRBJ2-1; size: few; length: 15; V: TRBV7-8; D: -; CDR3: CASSRLGQGYNEQFF; DNA: TGTGCCAGCAGCCGCCTGGGGCAGGGATACAATGAGCAGTTCTTC
J: TRBJ1-1; size: few; length: 15; V: TRBV18; D: -; CDR3: CASSPGQPLETEAFF; DNA: TGTGCCAGCTCCCCAGGGCAGCCCTTGGAGACTGAAGCTTTCTTT
J: TRBJ1-2; size: many; length: 16; V: TRBV3-1; D: TRBD1; CDR3: CASSLGQGAARYGYTF; DNA: TGTGCCAGCAGCCTGGGACAGGGGGCGGCTAGGTATGGCTACACCTTC
J: TRBJ2-1; size: many; length: 15; V: TRBV18; D: -; CDR3: CASSPLGGRYNEQFF; DNA: TGTGCCAGCTCACCCCTCGGCGGTCGCTACAATGAGCAGTTCTTC
J: TRBJ2-2; size: many; length: 14; V: TRBV7-2; D: -; CDR3: CASSPSQGSGELFF; DNA: TGTGCCAGCAGCCCCAGCCAGGGTAGCGGGGAGCTGTTTTTT
J: TRBJ1-1; size: few; length: 16; V: TRBV5-1; D: TRBD1; CDR3: CASSLAAGTANTEAFF; DNA: TGCGCCAGCAGCTTGGCGGCTGGGACAGCGAACACTGAAGCTTTCTTT
J: TRBJ1-5; size: few; length: 17; V: TRBV6-1; D: TRBD1; CDR3: CASRKGGVTGVNQPQHF; DNA: TGTGCCAGCAGAAAAGGCGGCGTGACAGGGGTCAATCAGCCCCAGCATTTT
J: TRBJ1-5; size: few; length: 13; V: TRBV6-1; D: -; CDR3: CASSEQPYQPQHF; DNA: TGTGCCAGCAGTGAACAGCCCTATCAGCCCCAGCATTTT
J: TRBJ2-1; size: many; length: 10; V: TRBV29-1; D: -; CDR3: CSVMRNEQFF; DNA: TGCAGCGTTATGAGGAATGAGCAGTTCTTC
J: TRBJ2-1; size: many; length: 18; V: TRBV3-1; D: TRBD2; CDR3: CASSKASPRERLYNEQFF; DNA: TGTGCCAGCAGCAAAGCCAGCCCGCGGGAGAGGCTCTACAATGAGCAGTTCTTC
J: TRBJ2-7; size: few; length: 13; V: TRBV29-1; D: -; CDR3: CSVRGTLLYEQYF; DNA: TGCAGTGTGAGGGGTACGCTACTCTACGAGCAGTACTTC
J: TRBJ1-2; size: many; length: 14; V: TRBV30; D: -; CDR3: CAWIPSSGEDGYTF; DNA: TGTGCCTGGATTCCCTCCTCAGGGGAAGATGGCTACACCTTC